The source of this TCR beta chain is a study of T cell responses to AZD1222 COVID-19 vaccine. Study in general: Second doses were pooled across both intervals (about 4 or about 12 weeks). General observations from the study: Possibly, clonal diversity was underestimated; donors were largely white British and included more females.

This table comes from immunoSEQ multiplex PCR, and its TCRdb copy is limited to in-frame clones, with some not included. Here the sample spans roughly 97,000 clones, about 88% being singletons. Worth noting for this clone: The antigen is unknown.

This CDR3 contains 16 residues. Germline values: CDR1 MNHEY, CDR2 SVGAGI. The V end was cut by 4 bases, the J end by 2 bases, with 14 bases between. The J gene is TRBJ2-2, the V gene TRBV6-5; D gene ambiguous. This receptor was obtained from an adult in good health. Material: peripheral blood, obtained on day 0 of AZD1222 vaccination. DNA of the CDR3: TGTGCCAGCAGTTCCCAGCCTAGATTAAACACCGGGGAGCTGTTTTTT. Translating it yields CASSSQPRLNTGELFF.